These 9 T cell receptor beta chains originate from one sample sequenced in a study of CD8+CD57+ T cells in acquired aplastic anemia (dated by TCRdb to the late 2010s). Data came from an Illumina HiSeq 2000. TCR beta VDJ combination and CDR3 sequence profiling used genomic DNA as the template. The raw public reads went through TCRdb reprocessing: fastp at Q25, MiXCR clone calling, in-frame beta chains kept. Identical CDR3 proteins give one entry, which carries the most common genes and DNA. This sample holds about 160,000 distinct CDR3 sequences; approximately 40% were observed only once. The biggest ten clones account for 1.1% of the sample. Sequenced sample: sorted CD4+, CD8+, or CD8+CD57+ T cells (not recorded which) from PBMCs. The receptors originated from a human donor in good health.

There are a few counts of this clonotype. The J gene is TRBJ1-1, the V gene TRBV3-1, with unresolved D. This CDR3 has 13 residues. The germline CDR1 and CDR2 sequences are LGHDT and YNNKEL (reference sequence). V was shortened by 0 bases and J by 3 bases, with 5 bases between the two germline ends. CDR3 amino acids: CASSQDKYTEAFF. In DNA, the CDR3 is TGTGCCAGCAGCCAAGACAAATACACTGAAGCTTTCTTT.

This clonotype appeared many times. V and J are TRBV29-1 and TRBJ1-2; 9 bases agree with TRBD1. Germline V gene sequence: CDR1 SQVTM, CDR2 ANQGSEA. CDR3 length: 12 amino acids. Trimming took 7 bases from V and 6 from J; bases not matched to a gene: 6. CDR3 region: CSGGTGRDGYTF. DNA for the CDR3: TGCAGCGGTGGGACAGGGCGCGATGGCTACACCTTC.

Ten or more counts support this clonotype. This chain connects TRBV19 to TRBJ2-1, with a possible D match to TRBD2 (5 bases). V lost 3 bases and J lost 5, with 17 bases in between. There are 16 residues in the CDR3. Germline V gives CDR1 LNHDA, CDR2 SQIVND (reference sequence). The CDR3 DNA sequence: TGTGCCAGTAGTATCGACGGGGATTGGGCCGACAATGAGCAGTTCTTC. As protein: CASSIDGDWADNEQFF.

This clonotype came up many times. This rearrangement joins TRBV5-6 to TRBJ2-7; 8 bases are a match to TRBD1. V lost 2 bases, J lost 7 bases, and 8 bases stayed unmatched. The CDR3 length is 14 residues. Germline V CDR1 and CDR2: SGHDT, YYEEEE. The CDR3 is CASSLGQGAREQYF. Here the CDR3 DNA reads TGTGCCAGCAGCTTAGGGCAGGGGGCGAGGGAGCAGTACTTC.

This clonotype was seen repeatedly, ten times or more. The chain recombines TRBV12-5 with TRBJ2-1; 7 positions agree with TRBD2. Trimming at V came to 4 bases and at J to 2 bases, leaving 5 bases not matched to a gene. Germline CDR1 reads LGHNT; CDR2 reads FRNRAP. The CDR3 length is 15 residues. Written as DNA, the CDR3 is TGTGCTAGTGGTTCAGCGGGGAAAACCTACAATGAGCAGTTCTTC. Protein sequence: CASGSAGKTYNEQFF.

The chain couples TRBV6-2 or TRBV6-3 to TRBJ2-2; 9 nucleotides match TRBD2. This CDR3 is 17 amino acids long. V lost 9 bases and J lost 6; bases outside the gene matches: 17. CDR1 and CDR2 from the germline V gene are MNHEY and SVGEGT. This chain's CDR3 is CARPIGASGDTPGELFF. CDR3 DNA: TGTGCCAGGCCAATCGGGGCTAGCGGGGATACCCCCGGGGAGCTGTTTTTT.

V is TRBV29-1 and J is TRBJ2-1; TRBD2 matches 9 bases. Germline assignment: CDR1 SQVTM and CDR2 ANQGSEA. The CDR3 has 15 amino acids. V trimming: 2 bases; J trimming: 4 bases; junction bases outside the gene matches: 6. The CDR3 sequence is CSVERGSGGYNEQFF. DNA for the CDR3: TGCAGCGTTGAAAGGGGTAGCGGGGGTTACAATGAGCAGTTCTTC.

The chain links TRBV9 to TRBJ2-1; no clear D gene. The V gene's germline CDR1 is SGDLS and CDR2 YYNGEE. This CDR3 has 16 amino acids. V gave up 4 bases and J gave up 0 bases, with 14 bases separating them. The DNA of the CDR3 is TGTGCCAGCAGCACCAGAAGCACGAGCTCCTACAATGAGCAGTTCTTC. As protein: CASSTRSTSSYNEQFF.

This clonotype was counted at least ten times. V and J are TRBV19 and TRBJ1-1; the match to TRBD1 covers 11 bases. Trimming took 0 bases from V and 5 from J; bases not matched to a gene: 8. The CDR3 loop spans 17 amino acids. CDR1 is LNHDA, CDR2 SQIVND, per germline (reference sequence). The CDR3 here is CASSIDPGQGAGTEAFF. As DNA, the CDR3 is TGTGCCAGTAGTATAGACCCCGGACAGGGGGCGGGGACTGAAGCTTTCTTT.